Presented here are 25 T cell receptor beta chains from one specimen sequenced in a study of T and B cells in COVID-19 patients. TRB rearrangements were amplified by multiplex PCR with BIOMED2 TRB-A/B primers. TCRdb re-called the multiplex PCR reads through MiXCR, storing one row per CDR3 protein. In the table there are approximately 13,000 distinct CDR3 sequences, under 30% of which are singletons. TRB was amplified from about 260-540 ng of blood genomic DNA. Specimen: blood. The receptors come from a human donor who had recovered from COVID-19.

This chain uses TRBV19 with TRBJ2-1, with D possibly TRBD2 on 6 matching bases. The V end lost 9 bases, the J end lost 6 bases, and 21 bases lay between the germline ends. There are 15 residues in the CDR3. The germline gives CDR1 LNHDA, CDR2 SQIVND (reference sequence). This CDR3 reads CASSLAVSSVNEQFF. Here the CDR3 DNA reads TGTGCCAGCAGCTTGGCGGTTTCTAGCGTCAATGAGCAGTTCTTC.

The CDR3 here is CATSSEEGTGTGREQYF. CDR3 DNA sequence: TGTGCCACCAGCAGTGAGGAAGGGACAGGGACCGGGAGAGAGCAGTACTTC. This chain joins TRBV15 and TRBJ2-7, with 9 nucleotides matching TRBD1. The V and J ends lost 3 bases and 7 bases, in that order; junction bases with no gene match: 16. The CDR3 runs to 17 residues. In germline, CDR1 is LNHNV, CDR2 YYDKDF (reference sequence).

This clonotype was detected ten times or more. The J gene is TRBJ1-1, the V gene TRBV15, with D unresolved. Germline-derived CDR1 and CDR2 are LNHNV and YYDKDF (reference sequence). The CDR3 loop spans 15 amino acids. Trimming shortened V by 5 bases and J by 4 bases, and 17 bases separated the two germline ends. CDR3 nucleotides: TGTGCCACCAGCGGATCTAGGGTCGACGGCACTGAAGCTTTCTTT. Translated: CATSGSRVDGTEAFF.

A remark on this clonotype: The junction does not match germline at one end; this may be a read error. The V gene is TRBV19, the J gene TRBJ2-1, with 8 bases lining up with TRBD2. The CDR3 contains 15 residues. Germline CDR1 LNHDA, CDR2 SQIVND (reference sequence). CDR3 sequence reads: CARSSAGLGHNEQGF. The CDR3 DNA follows: TGTGCCAGGAGCTCCGCGGGACTAGGCCACAATGAGCAGGGCTTC. Filled out from reference TRBV19 and TRBJ2-1, the complete variable domain reads DGGITQSPKYLFRKEGQNVTLSCEQNLNHDAMYWYRQDPGQGLRLIYYSQIVNDFQKGDIAEGYSVSREKKESFPLTVTSAQKNPTAFYLCARSSAGLGHNEQGFGPGTRLTVL.

The chain carries TRBV13 and TRBJ2-1; 10 nucleotides match TRBD1. CDR1 and CDR2 (germline): PRHDT, FYEKMQ (reference sequence). There are 11 residues in the CDR3. The V gene end was trimmed by 5 bases and the J gene end by 15 bases; junction bases not matched to a gene: 4. DNA of the CDR3: TGTGCCAGCAGCAATCGGGACAGGGGGTTCTTC. The encoded protein is CASSNRDRGFF.

This clonotype was observed at least ten times. This chain uses TRBV27 with TRBJ1-5; TRBD1 is a possible D gene (5 bases). This CDR3 is built from 15 residues. Germline V gene sequence: CDR1 MNHEY, CDR2 SMNVEV (reference sequence). Trimming cost V 5 bases and J 1 base, with 12 bases left between them. The CDR3 spells CASSTRQLSNQPQHF. The CDR3 nucleotides read TGTGCCAGCAGTACCCGACAGCTAAGCAATCAGCCCCAGCATTTT.

V is TRBV27 and J is TRBJ2-1; tentatively, D is TRBD2 (7 bases). CDR3 length: 16 residues. Germline V gene data show CDR1 as MNHEY and CDR2 as SMNVEV (reference sequence). V was cut by 4 bases and J by 4 bases, with 17 bases left in between. CDR3 amino acids: CASSSGTGGVYNEQFF. As DNA, the CDR3 is TGTGCCAGCAGTTCGGGAACGGGGGGCGTTTACAATGAGCAGTTCTTC.

This clonotype is labeled medium-sized. The chain is built from TRBV18 and TRBJ2-7, with D possibly being TRBD2 (6 bases). CDR1 KGHSH and CDR2 LQKENI come from the germline V gene. V was pared by 3 bases and J by 1 base, with 7 bases between. This CDR3 comprises 13 residues. CDR3 residues: CASSPAGSYEQYF. CDR3 DNA: TGTGCCAGCTCACCGGCGGGATCCTACGAGCAGTACTTC.

This clonotype turned up a few times. V is TRBV11-2 and J is TRBJ1-1; D call uncertain. Trimming left V 5 bases short and J 0 bases short, with 1 base between. CDR3 size: 11 residues. Germline V gene sequence: CDR1 SGHAT, CDR2 FQNNGV. CDR3 sequence: CASSLNTEAFF. The CDR3 coding sequence is TGTGCCAGCAGCCTGAACACTGAAGCTTTCTTT.

Concerning this clonotype itself: A much larger clone lies a single base off, so this may be a read error. The final CDR3 position lacks the conserved phenylalanine or tryptophan, pointing to a likely read error. V usage is TRBV11-2 and J usage is TRBJ1-1; weak D call: TRBD1 (5 bases). The CDR3 contains 13 residues. Per the germline V gene, CDR1 is SGHAT and CDR2 is FQNNGV. Trimming took 2 bases from V and 7 from J, leaving 11 bases between them. The CDR3 loop is CASSLPHGGEAFL. The CDR3 DNA follows: TGTGCCAGCAGCTTACCTCATGGGGGTGAAGCTTTCTTA.

This clonotype came up many times. In DNA form, the CDR3 reads TGTGCCAGCTCAAACTCCGACAGGGCTTATAATTCACCCCTCCACTTT. Its protein is CASSNSDRAYNSPLHF. The rearrangement joins TRBV18 to TRBJ1-6; TRBD1 matches at 7 bases. V dropped 5 bases and J dropped 4; count of bases not matched to a gene: 8. CDR1 is KGHSH, CDR2 LQKENI, per germline. There are 16 residues in the CDR3. The whole variable domain, filled in from reference TRBV18 and TRBJ1-6, reads NAGVMQNPRHLVRRRGQEARLRCSPMKGHSHVYWYRQLPEEGLKFMVYLQKENIIDESGMPKERFSAEFPKEGPSILRIQQVVRGDSAAYFCASSNSDRAYNSPLHFGNGTRLTVT.

This clonotype is a singleton in its sample. The V and J genes are TRBV2 and TRBJ1-5; tentatively, D is TRBD1 (6 bases). The CDR3 spans 19 residues. Germline CDR1 SNHLY, CDR2 FYNNEI. Trimming removed 4 bases from V and 2 bases from J, with 24 bases in between. The CDR3 DNA sequence: TGTGCCAGCAGTGGGGGGGGCAGGGGAGGTAGGAACGGCAATCAGCCCCAGCATTTT. This gives the protein CASSGGGRGGRNGNQPQHF.

This chain joins TRBV5-1 and TRBJ1-2; D unresolved. Germline CDR1 is SGHRS and CDR2 is YFSETQ. The CDR3 extends over 14 amino acids. V was clipped by 0 bases and J by 3 bases, with 9 bases between them. CDR3 coding DNA: TGCGCCAGCAGCTTGGCCAACTTCGACTATGGCTACACCTTC. Translation gives CASSLANFDYGYTF.

Concerning this clonotype itself: At one end, the junction sequence differs from germline, possibly due to a read error. V usage is TRBV12-3 or TRBV12-4 and J usage is TRBJ1-5, with a weak D call TRBD1 (5 bases). The CDR3 totals 14 residues. Written as DNA, the CDR3 is TGTGCCAGCAGTCCTATGCAGGGCGGTCAGGCCCAGCATTTT. As protein: CASSPMQGGQAQHF.

This chain uses TRBV7-2 with TRBJ2-3; D is unclear. Germline CDR1 SGHTA, CDR2 FQGNSA. This CDR3 spans 13 amino acids. V lost 1 base to trimming and J lost 2 bases, with 4 bases between them. DNA of the CDR3: TGTGCCAGCAGCTTAGGCATCACAGATACGCAGTATTTT. Encoded protein: CASSLGITDTQYF.

By sample share, this clonotype is medium-sized (0.01 to 0.1%). The rearrangement joins TRBV19 to TRBJ1-1, with D perhaps TRBD1 (5 bases). Germline V gene sequence: CDR1 LNHDA, CDR2 SQIVND (reference sequence). This CDR3 comprises 14 residues. V was trimmed by 5 bases and J by 0 bases, leaving 10 bases between them. The DNA of the CDR3 is TGTGCCAGTAGTTGGGGCAGCATGAACACTGAAGCTTTCTTT. Amino acids: CASSWGSMNTEAFF.

This clonotype is medium-sized (0.01 to 0.1%) by share. The chain links TRBV19 to TRBJ2-1; D unclear. V was pared by 7 bases and J by 6 bases, with 16 bases between. CDR1 and CDR2 from the germline V gene are LNHDA and SQIVND (reference sequence). This CDR3 region has 14 residues. CDR3 amino acids: CASMEIPSGNEQFF. CDR3 DNA: TGTGCCAGTATGGAGATCCCGTCGGGCAATGAGCAGTTCTTC.

The V and J genes are TRBV19 and TRBJ2-7, with no clear D. The V end lost 9 bases, the J end lost 2 bases, and 14 bases lay between the germline ends. CDR1 and CDR2 (germline): LNHDA, SQIVND (reference sequence). The CDR3 loop spans 13 amino acids. CDR3 region: CASSAHTAYEQYF. CDR3 DNA: TGTGCCAGCAGTGCCCACACCGCCTACGAGCAGTACTTC.

Relative to its sample, this clonotype is medium-sized. The chain recombines TRBV18 with TRBJ2-3; D gene ambiguous. The V end lost 1 base, the J end lost 0 bases, and 5 bases lay between the germline ends. Germline-derived CDR1 and CDR2 are KGHSH and LQKENI. The CDR3 is made up of 14 amino acids. CDR3 DNA: TGTGCCAGCTCACCACTCCAGAGCACAGATACGCAGTATTTT. Encoded protein: CASSPLQSTDTQYF.

This clonotype appeared a few times. The chain uses TRBV6-2 or TRBV6-3 and TRBJ2-2, with D tentatively TRBD2 (5 bases). Trimming took off 7 bases at V and 3 bases at J, with 9 bases between the two ends. The CDR3 has 13 residues. Per germline, CDR1 MNHEY and CDR2 SVGEGT. CDR3 region: CASTLRDTGELFF. The CDR3 nucleotides read TGTGCCAGCACTCTGCGGGACACCGGGGAGCTGTTTTTT.

V is TRBV10-1 and J is TRBJ2-1; D ambiguous. The CDR3 loop spans 15 amino acids. The germline CDR1 and CDR2 sequences are WNHNN and SYGVQD (reference sequence). V was cut by 6 bases and J by 0 bases, with 12 bases left in between. CDR3 sequence reads: CASSRTTSSYNEQFF. For the CDR3, the DNA is TGCGCCAGCAGCCGGACCACCTCCTCCTACAATGAGCAGTTCTTC.

In this sample, this clonotype turned up many times. The chain combines TRBV27 with TRBJ2-7; D might be TRBD1 (6 bases). The germline CDR1 and CDR2 sequences are MNHEY and SMNVEV (reference sequence). There are 15 residues in the CDR3. Trimming left V 3 bases short and J 1 base short, with 13 bases between. The CDR3 DNA reads as TGTGCCAGCAGTTTCCAGAACAGGGCTTCCTACGAGCAGTACTTC. This encodes CASSFQNRASYEQYF.

J is TRBJ2-7 and V is TRBV6-1, with 11 bases identical to TRBD1. Germline lookup yields CDR1 MNHNS and CDR2 SASEGT. V trimming: 1 base; J trimming: 3 bases; junction bases outside the gene matches: 5. The CDR3 contains 16 residues. CDR3 loop: CASSEEGQGVSYEQYF. For the CDR3, the DNA is TGTGCCAGCAGTGAAGAGGGACAGGGGGTGAGCTACGAGCAGTACTTC.

As regards this clonotype: A much larger clone is a single base away; this may be a read error. The chain recombines TRBV5-4 with TRBJ2-1; no clear D. The V end was cut by 8 bases, the J end by 10 bases, with 16 bases between. This CDR3 has 12 residues. Germline CDR1 reads SGHNT; CDR2 reads YYREEE (reference sequence). In DNA form, the CDR3 reads TGTGCCAGTAGTGAGCCCCCCTACGAGCAGTTCTTC. It codes for CASSEPPYEQFF.

This clonotype has at least ten counts. V is TRBV6-1 and J is TRBJ2-2, with 9 bases identical to TRBD1. Unmatched junction bases numbered 8, after V lost 1 base and J lost 5 bases. Per germline, CDR1 MNHNS and CDR2 SASEGT. CDR3 length: 17 residues. CDR3: CASSEGWGTGFTGELFF. CDR3 nucleotides: TGTGCCAGCAGTGAAGGGTGGGGGACAGGGTTTACCGGGGAGCTGTTTTTT.